The rows below give T cell receptor beta chains drawn from one sample of a study of shared clonotypes between healthy human individuals. Assay used: immunoSEQ multiplex PCR; TCRdb lists only in-frame clones, some missing. The data show hundreds of thousands of clones, roughly 94% seen once. The sequenced sample was naive CD8+ T cells sorted from blood. All receptors derive from a man aged 25-45 years in good health. The CDR3 runs from the conserved cysteine through the conserved F or W.

cdr3_aa: CATSREGADTQYF
v_call: TRBV15
j_call: TRBJ2-3

cdr3_aa: CASSSFGQGGYEQYF
v_call: TRBV9
j_call: TRBJ2-7

cdr3_aa: CASSTRDVGLGDTEAFF
v_call: TRBV28
j_call: TRBJ1-1

cdr3_aa: CASSQGSTSGETQYF
v_call: TRBV6-5
j_call: TRBJ2-3

cdr3_aa: CASSPLGGENQPQHF
v_call: TRBV5-1
j_call: TRBJ1-5

cdr3_aa: CATRGSTDTQYF
v_call: TRBV15
j_call: TRBJ2-3

cdr3_aa: CASSQGSKDSGYEQYF
v_call: TRBV4-2
j_call: TRBJ2-7

cdr3_aa: CASSLPTDTQYF
v_call: TRBV27
j_call: TRBJ2-3

cdr3_aa: CASSARDTHPYGYTF
v_call: TRBV9
j_call: TRBJ1-2

cdr3_aa: CASSIFYGGASYEQYF
v_call: TRBV19
j_call: TRBJ2-7

cdr3_aa: CASTRYRSGSLLNEQFF
v_call: TRBV27
j_call: TRBJ2-1

cdr3_aa: CASSQERRMTQYF
v_call: TRBV14
j_call: TRBJ2-5

cdr3_aa: CASSQDLGLASAEQYF
v_call: TRBV4-1
j_call: TRBJ2-7

cdr3_aa: CASSFPGDEQYF
v_call: TRBV27
j_call: TRBJ2-7

cdr3_aa: CASVARDSPTDTQYF
v_call: TRBV7-9
j_call: TRBJ2-3

cdr3_aa: CASSQVWHGTDPYEQYF
v_call: TRBV14
j_call: TRBJ2-7

cdr3_aa: CASSGLAGNYNEQFF
v_call: TRBV9
j_call: TRBJ2-1

cdr3_aa: CASSLDPPFGRWNEQYF
v_call: TRBV11-2
j_call: TRBJ2-7

cdr3_aa: CASSPVGKGRAGYTF
v_call: TRBV9
j_call: TRBJ1-2

cdr3_aa: CASSVASGRSDTQYF
v_call: TRBV9
j_call: TRBJ2-3

cdr3_aa: CASSWFWRERLDTGELFF
v_call: TRBV28
j_call: TRBJ2-2

cdr3_aa: CASSSSSHLISYNEQFF
v_call: TRBV9
j_call: TRBJ2-1

cdr3_aa: CASSVSTLGQFF
v_call: TRBV14
j_call: TRBJ2-1

cdr3_aa: CASSPNPIYEQYF
v_call: TRBV6-5
j_call: TRBJ2-7

cdr3_aa: CASSQWGSGANVLTF
v_call: TRBV4-1
j_call: TRBJ2-6

cdr3_aa: CASSVVSIPSTDTQYF
v_call: TRBV9
j_call: TRBJ2-3

cdr3_aa: CASSPPWTSGNQETQYF
v_call: TRBV18
j_call: TRBJ2-5

cdr3_aa: CATRLGGATNEKLFF
v_call: TRBV5-1
j_call: TRBJ1-4

cdr3_aa: CASSGEGATVATQYF
v_call: TRBV28
j_call: TRBJ2-3

cdr3_aa: CASSQGAGGAYEQYF
v_call: TRBV4-1
j_call: TRBJ2-7

cdr3_aa: CASSLRLASTDTQYF
v_call: TRBV13
j_call: TRBJ2-3

cdr3_aa: CASSQDRAAGRHGYTF
v_call: TRBV4-1
j_call: TRBJ1-2

cdr3_aa: CASTTLGLSQPQHF
v_call: TRBV28
j_call: TRBJ1-5

cdr3_aa: CASSIGLAGGDEQFF
v_call: TRBV19
j_call: TRBJ2-1

cdr3_aa: CASSLLPASNYGYTF
v_call: TRBV5-6
j_call: TRBJ1-2

cdr3_aa: CASSPRSSYEQYF
v_call: TRBV6-1
j_call: TRBJ2-7

cdr3_aa: CASSEEEGTGGFYEQYF
v_call: TRBV6-1
j_call: TRBJ2-7

cdr3_aa: CASSPEVPDTQYF
v_call: TRBV7-3
j_call: TRBJ2-3

cdr3_aa: CASSPGNRQETQYF
v_call: TRBV18
j_call: TRBJ2-5

cdr3_aa: CATQLSRQGVGQPQHF
v_call: TRBV7-2
j_call: TRBJ1-5

cdr3_aa: CASSLGTGFYEQYF
v_call: TRBV5-1
j_call: TRBJ2-7

cdr3_aa: CASSLMETQYF
v_call: TRBV11-2
j_call: TRBJ2-5

cdr3_aa: CASSLRQGYDTQYF
v_call: TRBV27
j_call: TRBJ2-3

cdr3_aa: CASSQGDGINQPQHF
v_call: TRBV4-1
j_call: TRBJ1-5

cdr3_aa: CASSLGSTQGWVDTEAFF
v_call: TRBV13
j_call: TRBJ1-1

cdr3_aa: CASSPSEAYNEQFF
v_call: TRBV7-9
j_call: TRBJ2-1